The 30 T cell receptor beta chains presented below share a single source sample, sequenced in a study of cytomegalovirus exposure and HLA in healthy donors. The PCR ran on 60 Vbeta and 13 Jbeta primers. Assay: immunoSEQ multiplex PCR; the TCRdb copy retains only in-frame clones and omits some. The sample yields about 160,000 clones, approximately 79% seen once. Material for sequencing was PBMCs. The receptors here all came from a man aged 50-60 years in good health and CMV-seropositive.

This chain connects TRBV7-2 to TRBJ1-1; D ambiguous. V lost 3 bases and J 3 bases, leaving 8 bases between the germline ends. Germline V lookup: CDR1 SGHTA, CDR2 FQGNSA. The CDR3 length is 13 residues. CDR3 nucleotide sequence: TGTGCCAGCAGCTTGACGCGGGACACTGAAGCTTTCTTT. Its protein is CASSLTRDTEAFF.

V usage is TRBV25-1 and J usage is TRBJ2-1; TRBD1 matches at 9 bases. The length of the CDR3 is 16 residues. Unmatched junction bases numbered 13, after V lost 6 bases and J lost 7 bases. Germline-derived CDR1 and CDR2 are MGHDK and SYGVNS. The CDR3 is CASSARTGVGHNEQFF. CDR3 nucleotides: TGTGCCAGCAGCGCTAGGACAGGGGTAGGTCATAATGAGCAGTTCTTC. The full variable domain, its missing parts supplied by reference TRBV25-1 and TRBJ2-1, is EADIYQTPRYLVIGTGKKITLECSQTMGHDKMYWYQQDPGMELHLIHYSYGVNSTEKGDLSSESTVSRIRTEHFPLTLESARPSHTSQYLCASSARTGVGHNEQFFGPGTRLTVL.

The chain recombines TRBV5-1 with TRBJ2-1; D might be TRBD2 (5 bases). Trimming stripped 6 bases from V and 5 bases from J, with 18 bases between. The length of the CDR3 is 15 residues. Looked up from germline, CDR1 is SGHRS and CDR2 is YFSETQ. The CDR3 bases are TGCGCCAGCAACTTATATGGGGATAGCGACAATGAGCAGTTCTTC. The encoded protein is CASNLYGDSDNEQFF.

This clone was found once. This chain uses TRBV5-6 with TRBJ1-2, with 10 bases fitting TRBD1. The CDR3 length is 13 residues. Germline V gives CDR1 SGHDT, CDR2 YYEEEE. The junction had 4 bases not matched to a gene; V was cut back by 4 bases and J by 7 bases. The CDR3 sequence: CASSPGTGVGYTF. DNA for the CDR3: TGTGCCAGCAGCCCGGGGACAGGGGTTGGCTACACCTTC.

The CDR3 is CASSSLSINEQFF. In nucleotides, the CDR3 is TGCGCCAGCAGCTCCCTATCCATCAATGAGCAGTTCTTC. The gene calls are TRBV5-1 and TRBJ2-1; no clear D. The CDR3 has 13 amino acids. Germline V gene lookup returns CDR1 SGHRS and CDR2 YFSETQ. Trimming took off 3 bases at V and 6 bases at J, with 10 bases between the two ends.

The chain is built from TRBV7-2 and TRBJ2-3; D remains unclear. Germline CDR1 SGHTA, CDR2 FQGNSA. This CDR3 is 13 amino acids long. Trimming took 4 bases from V and 0 from J, leaving 5 bases between them. CDR3 bases: TGTGCCAGCAGCTCGGGTAGCACAGATACGCAGTATTTT. Its protein product is CASSSGSTDTQYF.

This clone appeared a single time. The chain employs TRBV5-4 and TRBJ2-5, with 15 positions matching TRBD2. V shed 4 bases, J shed 2 bases, and the junction held 3 bases outside the gene matches. CDR1 is SGHNT and CDR2 is YYREEE in the germline V gene (reference sequence). The CDR3 has 16 residues. The CDR3 nucleotides read TGTGCCAGCAGCGCCGGGACTAGCGGGAGGCAAGAGACCCAGTACTTC. Translation: CASSAGTSGRQETQYF. Drawing the rest from reference TRBV5-4 and TRBJ2-5, the complete variable domain is ETGVTQSPTHLIKTRGQQVTLRCSSQSGHNTVSWYQQALGQGPQFIFQYYREEENGRGNFPPRFSGLQFPNYSSELNVNALELDDSALYLCASSAGTSGRQETQYFGPGTRLLVL.

Remarks on this clone: The junction shows a germline mismatch at one end, possibly a read error. The V and J genes are TRBV5-6 and TRBJ2-3, with D possibly being TRBD2 (6 bases). The CDR3 contains 16 residues. Germline CDR1 reads SGHDT; CDR2 reads YYEEEE. This CDR3 reads CASILRGEASTDTQYF. CDR3 DNA sequence: TGTGCCAGCATCTTGAGAGGGGAGGCCAGCACAGATACGCAGTATTTT.

The rearrangement uses TRBV9 and TRBJ2-5; 8 bases are shared with TRBD1. Germline V gene sequence: CDR1 SGDLS, CDR2 YYNGEE. The CDR3 runs to 16 residues. After removal of 4 bases from V and 3 bases from J, the junction contained 11 bases not matched to a gene. CDR3 sequence (DNA): TGTGCCAGCAGCACACCGGGACAGGAAAAAAAAGAGACCCAGTACTTC. This sequence encodes CASSTPGQEKKETQYF.

The chain carries TRBV6-1 and TRBJ1-1; D possibly corresponds to TRBD1 (6 bases). V dropped 7 bases and J dropped 0 bases, with 12 bases sitting between them. Germline V gene data show CDR1 as MNHNS and CDR2 as SASEGT. This CDR3 has 14 residues. Here the CDR3 DNA reads TGTGCCAGCACCCTAAGGACAGTGAACACTGAAGCTTTCTTT. This gives the protein CASTLRTVNTEAFF.

The genes are TRBV29-1 and TRBJ2-7, with TRBD2 matching over 8 bases. CDR1 SQVTM and CDR2 ANQGSEA come from the germline V gene. V was clipped by 4 bases and J by 6 bases; unmatched bases: 5. This CDR3 has 12 residues. CDR3: CSVVAGGPEQYF. CDR3 DNA sequence: TGCAGCGTTGTGGCGGGAGGTCCCGAGCAGTACTTC.

V is TRBV27 and J is TRBJ1-6; D gene ambiguous. The CDR3 has 17 amino acids. Trimming pared 3 bases from V and 0 bases from J, leaving 12 bases between. Germline V gene data show CDR1 as MNHEY and CDR2 as SMNVEV (reference sequence). CDR3 residues: CASSLGLASSYNSPLHF. CDR3 DNA sequence: TGTGCCAGCAGTTTGGGCCTGGCGAGCTCCTATAATTCACCCCTCCACTTT.

The chain carries TRBV5-1 and TRBJ2-7; weak D call: TRBD1 (5 bases). Per the germline V gene, CDR1 is SGHRS and CDR2 is YFSETQ. Trimming removed 5 bases at V and 0 bases at J, with 12 bases between. The CDR3 is 14 amino acids. In DNA form, the CDR3 reads TGCGCCAGCAGTACGCAGGGCTTCTCCTACGAGCAGTACTTC. It yields the protein CASSTQGFSYEQYF.

There are a few counts of this clone. This chain links TRBV2 with TRBJ2-7; TRBD1 matches 10 bases. This CDR3 spans 14 amino acids. V trimming: 6 bases; J trimming: 3 bases; junction bases outside the gene matches: 5. Germline V lookup: CDR1 SNHLY, CDR2 FYNNEI. The CDR3 DNA follows: TGTGCCAGCAGGGGGGACAGGGGATACTACGAGCAGTACTTC. Amino acids: CASRGDRGYYEQYF.

The V gene is TRBV5-1, the J gene TRBJ2-6; TRBD1 matches 9 bases. There are 19 residues in the CDR3. The germline V gene encodes CDR1 SGHRS and CDR2 YFSETQ. V was clipped by 4 bases and J by 0 bases; unmatched bases: 11. The CDR3, as DNA: TGCGCCAGCAGCACAGGGGGCGGGGGCCTTGGCTCTGGGGCCAACGTCCTGACTTTC. This sequence encodes CASSTGGGGLGSGANVLTF.

The rearrangement links TRBV2 to TRBJ2-4; a possible D gene is TRBD2 (5 bases). V lost 1 base to trimming and J lost 0 bases, with 13 bases between them. This CDR3 is 17 amino acids long. Germline CDR1 reads SNHLY; CDR2 reads FYNNEI. This CDR3 reads CASSEEGLTPAKNIQYF. The CDR3 DNA is TGTGCCAGCAGTGAAGAAGGACTGACGCCAGCCAAAAACATTCAGTACTTC. The full variable domain, its missing parts supplied by reference TRBV2 and TRBJ2-4, is EPEVTQTPSHQVTQMGQEVILRCVPISNHLYFYWYRQILGQKVEFLVSFYNNEISEKSEIFDDQFSVERPDGSNFTLKIRSTKLEDSAMYFCASSEEGLTPAKNIQYFGAGTRLSVL.

The gene calls are TRBV27 and TRBJ2-5, with 7 bases fitting TRBD2. Germline V gene data show CDR1 as MNHEY and CDR2 as SMNVEV (reference sequence). V was pared by 2 bases and J by 1 base, with 4 bases of the junction left unmatched. The CDR3 runs to 15 residues. CDR3 protein: CASSLRRESQETQYF. The CDR3 nucleotides read TGTGCCAGCAGTTTACGGCGGGAGTCCCAAGAGACCCAGTACTTC.

A single count supports this clone. The CDR3 DNA reads as TGTGCCAGCAGTGTCCGGACAGGTAGCACAGATACGCAGTATTTT. Translation gives CASSVRTGSTDTQYF. The V and J genes are TRBV2 and TRBJ2-3, with 7 positions matching TRBD1. The J segment lost 0 bases and the V segment lost 4 bases, leaving 4 bases of the junction unmatched. The CDR3 has 15 residues. Germline V gives CDR1 SNHLY, CDR2 FYNNEI.

The genes are TRBV29-1 and TRBJ2-3; 7 bases align to TRBD1. This CDR3 is 13 amino acids long. Germline CDR1 and CDR2: SQVTM and ANQGSEA. The ends lost 6 bases at V and 4 bases at J; junction bases unmatched: 7. This chain's CDR3 is CSVATGRADTQYF. The CDR3 DNA sequence: TGCAGCGTGGCGACAGGGCGCGCAGATACGCAGTATTTT.

The gene calls are TRBV30 and TRBJ2-3, with D possibly being TRBD2 (5 bases). The CDR3 covers 14 residues. Germline-derived CDR1 and CDR2 are GTSNPN and SVGIG (reference sequence). Trimming stripped 0 bases from V and 3 bases from J, with 10 bases between. The CDR3 sequence is CAWSVRGATDTQYF. The CDR3 DNA reads TGTGCCTGGAGTGTACGGGGAGCTACAGATACGCAGTATTTT.

The V gene is TRBV4-2, the J gene TRBJ2-2; TRBD2 matches 12 bases. Germline loops: CDR1 LGHNA, CDR2 YNFKEQ. This CDR3 comprises 14 residues. V shed 6 bases and J 5 bases; nucleotides not matched to a gene: 1. Here the CDR3 reads CASRLAGGTGELFF. DNA for the CDR3: TGTGCCAGCAGACTAGCGGGAGGTACCGGGGAGCTGTTTTTT.

The CDR3 reads CASSQKPGLEQYF. CDR3 DNA: TGTGCCAGCAGCCAAAAGCCGGGACTCGAGCAGTACTTC. The gene calls are TRBV5-4 and TRBJ2-7; a weak D match, TRBD2 (6 bases). The CDR3 totals 13 residues. With 4 bases removed from V and 6 bases from J, the gap between germline ends came to 14 bases. The germline V gene has CDR1 SGHNT and CDR2 YYREEE (reference sequence).

This clone was seen more than once but under ten times. This chain links TRBV11-2 with TRBJ2-3; D remains unclear. The CDR3 runs 17 residues. V was pared by 6 bases and J by 0 bases, with 19 bases between. Germline V gene data show CDR1 as SGHAT and CDR2 as FQNNGV. CDR3 protein: CASSRGVGVTSTDTQYF. Written as DNA, the CDR3 is TGTGCCAGCAGTCGAGGTGTTGGCGTTACTAGCACAGATACGCAGTATTTT. The variable domain in full, with the rest retrieved from reference TRBV11-2 and TRBJ2-3, is EAGVAQSPRYKIIEKRQSVAFWCNPISGHATLYWYQQILGQGPKLLIQFQNNGVVDDSQLPKDRFSAERLKGVDSTLKIQPAKLEDSAVYLCASSRGVGVTSTDTQYFGPGTRLTVL.

This clone turned up a few times. The chain carries TRBV5-6 and TRBJ2-7, with TRBD1 identical over 8 bases. V was pared by 2 bases and J by 3 bases, with 7 bases of the junction left unmatched. Germline V gene lookup returns CDR1 SGHDT and CDR2 YYEEEE. The CDR3 runs to 15 residues. This CDR3 reads CASSFPAGGHYEQYF. CDR3 DNA sequence: TGTGCCAGCAGCTTTCCGGCAGGGGGCCACTACGAGCAGTACTTC.

V usage is TRBV7-8 and J usage is TRBJ2-5, with 8 bases aligning to TRBD2. The CDR3 has 15 amino acids. Trimming took 7 bases from V and 1 from J; bases not matched to a gene: 8. Germline V gene data show CDR1 as SGHVS and CDR2 as FQNEAQ. The CDR3: CASINSGIRQETQYF. CDR3 bases: TGTGCCAGCATCAATAGCGGGATCCGCCAAGAGACCCAGTACTTC.

The V call is TRBV6-1, the J call TRBJ1-5; D perhaps matches TRBD1 (5 bases). Germline assignment: CDR1 MNHNS and CDR2 SASEGT. There are 16 residues in the CDR3. The V end was cut by 1 base, the J end by 4 bases, with 14 bases between. CDR3 nucleotides: TGTGCCAGCAGTGAAGGCCAGGGCAGGCCGAATCAGCCCCAGCATTTT. Its protein is CASSEGQGRPNQPQHF.

This clone occurred a few times. V is TRBV5-1 and J is TRBJ2-1; perhaps TRBD1 as D (6 bases). V was clipped by 2 bases and J by 4 bases, with 10 bases between them. Germline V gene sequence: CDR1 SGHRS, CDR2 YFSETQ. The CDR3 is made up of 14 amino acids. Here the CDR3 reads CASSLYDRYNEQFF. The DNA for the CDR3 is TGCGCCAGCAGCTTATACGACAGGTACAATGAGCAGTTCTTC. The variable domain in full, completed from reference TRBV5-1 and TRBJ2-1, reads KAGVTQTPRYLIKTRGQQVTLSCSPISGHRSVSWYQQTPGQGLQFLFEYFSETQRNKGNFPGRFSGRQFSNSRSEMNVSTLELGDSALYLCASSLYDRYNEQFFGPGTRLTVL.

The chain joins TRBV27 to TRBJ1-4, with TRBD1 identical over 7 bases. V dropped 2 bases and J dropped 4; count of bases not matched to a gene: 7. This CDR3 is built from 16 residues. CDR1 and CDR2 (germline): MNHEY, SMNVEV (reference sequence). For the CDR3, the DNA is TGTGCCAGCAGTTTAAGGGGGCCAGGACTTAATGAAAAACTGTTTTTT. Its protein is CASSLRGPGLNEKLFF.

The chain couples TRBV7-2 to TRBJ1-1; a weak D match, TRBD1 (5 bases). This CDR3 region has 15 residues. V shed 2 bases and J shed 4 bases, with 14 bases lying between them. Germline V gene data show CDR1 as SGHTA and CDR2 as FQGNSA. The CDR3 DNA reads as TGTGCCAGCAGCTTATCCATTACGGGGGGCACTGAAGCTTTCTTT. Protein product: CASSLSITGGTEAFF.

The V gene is TRBV11-2, the J gene TRBJ2-7; 9 bases map to TRBD2. From germline, CDR1 is SGHAT and CDR2 FQNNGV. The CDR3 covers 15 residues. The V segment lost 5 bases and the J segment 3 bases; nucleotides outside the gene matches: 8. This CDR3 reads CASSPTPLAGYEQYF. CDR3 coding DNA: TGTGCCAGCAGCCCCACCCCACTAGCGGGCTACGAGCAGTACTTC.